Listed here are 32 T cell receptor beta chains from one sample, sequenced in a study of Ad26.COV2.S vaccination and SARS-CoV-2 variants. The table came from immunoSEQ multiplex PCR; TCRdb's copy has only in-frame clones and leaves some out. Among about 350,000 clones listed, approximately 90% were seen once. Treatment described: some 19 received Ad26.COV2.S at low or high dose, single or two shots; 5 received placebo; per-sample allocation not given. After the first vaccine or placebo injection, samples were drawn on day 63. This specimen consisted of peripheral blood, obtained in a trial of Ad26.COV2.S vaccine versus placebo. All receptors come from a person between 18 and 60 years old who received the Ad26.COV2.S COVID-19 vaccine or a placebo.

The chain couples TRBV23-1 to TRBJ2-1, with D unresolved. TRBV23-1 is placed among ORFs of uncertain function. V gave up 1 base and J gave up 5 bases, with 18 bases separating them. The CDR3 spans 17 residues. The CDR3 sequence: CASSQWPGPKLDNEQFF. As DNA, the CDR3 is TGCGCCAGCAGTCAATGGCCCGGTCCAAAGTTGGACAATGAGCAGTTCTTC.

The chain carries TRBV5-1 and TRBJ1-2; D not certain. Germline assignment: CDR1 SGHRS and CDR2 YFSETQ. V lost 2 bases and J 4 bases, leaving 15 bases between the germline ends. The CDR3 totals 15 residues. The CDR3 region is CASSFAQAEPYGYTF. The CDR3 DNA reads TGCGCCAGCAGCTTCGCGCAGGCCGAGCCCTATGGCTACACCTTC.

This clone occurred once. The chain is built from TRBV11-3 and TRBJ1-4, with D unclear. CDR1 and CDR2 (germline): SGHNT, YENEEA. V gave up 6 bases and J gave up 4 bases, with 12 bases separating them. CDR3 size: 14 residues. This CDR3 reads CASSFREDNEKLFF. For the CDR3, the DNA is TGTGCCAGCAGTTTTAGGGAGGATAATGAAAAACTGTTTTTT.

V gene TRBV4-1 combines with J gene TRBJ2-2; 7 nucleotides match TRBD2. After removal of 0 bases from V and 4 bases from J, the junction contained 11 bases not matched to a gene. The CDR3 spans 18 residues. CDR1 is MGHRA and CDR2 is YSYEKL in the germline V gene. CDR3 sequence: CASSQDTSEYRATGELFF. The CDR3 DNA reads as TGCGCCAGCAGCCAAGATACTAGCGAGTACCGCGCCACCGGGGAGCTGTTTTTT.

The J gene is TRBJ2-1, the V gene TRBV6-5; TRBD2 agrees at 11 bases. The germline V gene encodes CDR1 MNHEY and CDR2 SVGAGI. This CDR3 has 15 amino acids. With V trimmed by 7 bases and J by 6 bases, 8 bases remained unmatched. The CDR3 DNA reads as TGTGCCAGCAAACCGGAACTAGCGGGGGTCAATGAGCAGTTCTTC. As protein: CASKPELAGVNEQFF.

V is TRBV11-3 and J is TRBJ2-3; a possible D gene is TRBD1 (6 bases). Germline assignment: CDR1 SGHNT and CDR2 YENEEA. The V end lost 5 bases, the J end lost 4 bases, and 10 bases lay between the germline ends. The CDR3 is 13 residues long. CDR3 DNA: TGTGCCAGCAGCCCCAACAGGGCAGATACGCAGTATTTT. Its protein is CASSPNRADTQYF.

The chain carries TRBV7-9 and TRBJ1-2; D might be TRBD1 (5 bases). The CDR3 loop spans 13 amino acids. From germline, CDR1 is SEHNR and CDR2 FQNEAQ (reference sequence). V gave up 1 base and J gave up 6 bases, with 9 bases separating them. CDR3 in DNA: TGTGCCAGCAGCTTAGGGGGGACGCATGGCTACACCTTC. It is translated as CASSLGGTHGYTF.

J is TRBJ2-5 and V is TRBV28; D tentatively reads TRBD1 or TRBD2 (5 bases each). This CDR3 comprises 16 residues. V dropped 3 bases and J dropped 3 bases, with 17 bases sitting between them. CDR1 is MDHEN, CDR2 SYDVKM, per germline. CDR3 in DNA: TGTGCCAGCAGTTTTTCGTTGGGACGCACTAAAGAGACCCAGTACTTC. The encoded protein is CASSFSLGRTKETQYF.

This clone has a single count. This chain connects TRBV7-3 to TRBJ2-7; D is possibly TRBD2 (5 bases). This CDR3 comprises 14 residues. Per the germline V gene, CDR1 is SGHTA and CDR2 is FQGTGA. V lost 1 base and J 4 bases, leaving 11 bases between the germline ends. This CDR3 is CASSLNRGSYEQYF. The CDR3 DNA is TGTGCCAGCAGCTTAAATAGAGGGTCTTACGAGCAGTACTTC.

The CDR3 DNA reads as TGTGCCAGCAGCTTAACGGGGGAGGGGGCCTATGGCTACACCTTC. It codes for CASSLTGEGAYGYTF. The chain employs TRBV7-3 and TRBJ1-2; TRBD1 matches at 7 bases. V lost 0 bases and J lost 4; bases outside the gene matches: 5. CDR1 is SGHTA, CDR2 FQGTGA, per germline. This CDR3 region has 15 residues.

This chain connects TRBV7-9 to TRBJ2-3; 10 bases fit TRBD1. V lost 5 bases to trimming and J lost 3 bases; unmatched junction nucleotides: 5. Germline CDR1 reads SEHNR; CDR2 reads FQNEAQ (reference sequence). There are 15 residues in the CDR3. The CDR3 bases are TGTGCCAGCAGCGTGGGGACAGGGGTTACAGATACGCAGTATTTT. Protein sequence: CASSVGTGVTDTQYF.

The chain combines TRBV5-8 with TRBJ2-7; 8 positions agree with TRBD1. CDR1 and CDR2 (germline): SGHTS, YDEGEE. Trimming cost V 4 bases and J 3 bases; bases outside gene matches: 9. The CDR3 has 15 amino acids. The CDR3 coding sequence is TGTGCCAGCAGCCCGATCGGGACAGGAGGCTACGAGCAGTACTTC. Its translation is CASSPIGTGGYEQYF. Filled out from reference TRBV5-8 and TRBJ2-7, the complete variable domain reads EAGVTQSPTHLIKTRGQQATLRCSPISGHTSVYWYQQALGLGLQFLLWYDEGEERNRGNFPPRFSGRQFPNYSSELNVNALELEDSALYLCASSPIGTGGYEQYFGPGTRLTVT.

V and J are TRBV5-1 and TRBJ1-6; D is undetermined. The germline V and J ends were trimmed by 0 bases and 7 bases, with 8 bases remaining between them. CDR1 is SGHRS and CDR2 is YFSETQ in the germline V gene. The CDR3 sequence is 14 residues long. DNA of the CDR3: TGCGCCAGCAGCTTGGAAGGGAACAATTCACCCCTCCACTTT. Translating it yields CASSLEGNNSPLHF.

Comment on this clone: Distinct nucleotide sequences in the sample also encode this CDR3. This chain links TRBV12-3 or TRBV12-4 with TRBJ1-1, with no clear D. V was trimmed by 1 base and J by 3 bases, leaving 3 bases between them. The CDR3 loop spans 12 amino acids. The CDR3 DNA reads TGTGCCAGCAGTTTAGGTGACACTGAAGCTTTCTTT. This sequence encodes CASSLGDTEAFF.

This clone appeared once. This chain links TRBV11-2 with TRBJ2-1; 9 positions match TRBD2. CDR3 size: 14 residues. Per germline, CDR1 SGHAT and CDR2 FQNNGV. The V gene end was trimmed by 10 bases and the J gene end by 5 bases; junction bases not matched to a gene: 9. The DNA of the CDR3 is TGTGCCACGAGGGCAGCGGGGGGCAACAATGAGCAGTTCTTC. This encodes CATRAAGGNNEQFF.

This clone was seen only a few times. J is TRBJ2-3 and V is TRBV18, with D possibly TRBD1 on 5 matching bases. V dropped 8 bases and J dropped 0 bases, with 12 bases sitting between them. The CDR3 covers 14 residues. Germline CDR1 reads KGHSH; CDR2 reads LQKENI. The CDR3 bases are TGTGCCAGCGCAGGGCCGTCAAGCACAGATACGCAGTATTTT. This gives the protein CASAGPSSTDTQYF.

In its sample, this clone was seen a few times. The gene calls are TRBV5-4 and TRBJ1-5; 8 bases are a match to TRBD1. Trimming removed 4 bases from V and 11 bases from J; junction bases left unmatched: 17. The CDR3 contains 16 residues. CDR1 is SGHNT, CDR2 YYREEE, per germline (reference sequence). CDR3 DNA: TGTGCCAGCAGCATATCAGGGACAGGCCTCCCAGGGGCCCAGCATTTT. Translated: CASSISGTGLPGAQHF. The variable domain in full, with the rest retrieved from reference TRBV5-4 and TRBJ1-5, is ETGVTQSPTHLIKTRGQQVTLRCSSQSGHNTVSWYQQALGQGPQFIFQYYREEENGRGNFPPRFSGLQFPNYSSELNVNALELDDSALYLCASSISGTGLPGAQHFGDGTRLSIL.

The rearrangement uses TRBV2 and TRBJ1-1; D may be TRBD1 (5 bases). CDR3 length equals 13 residues. The V gene lost 6 bases and the J gene lost 1 base, with 9 bases spanning the gap. CDR1 and CDR2 from the germline V gene are SNHLY and FYNNEI. This CDR3 reads CASRLDRNTEAFF. Written as DNA, the CDR3 is TGTGCCAGCAGGCTTGACAGGAACACTGAAGCTTTCTTT.

The chain has TRBV15 and TRBJ2-7; weak D call: TRBD2 (6 bases). Looked up from germline, CDR1 is LNHNV and CDR2 is YYDKDF (reference sequence). V lost 0 bases and J lost 3, with 9 bases in between. CDR3 length: 14 amino acids. CDR3 region: CATSRDRGVYEQYF. CDR3 coding DNA: TGTGCCACCAGCAGAGATCGCGGGGTCTACGAGCAGTACTTC.

The chain is built from TRBV27 and TRBJ1-4; TRBD1 matches 7 bases. Germline CDR1 is MNHEY and CDR2 is SMNVEV (reference sequence). CDR3 size: 13 residues. The V gene end was trimmed by 5 bases and the J gene end by 8 bases; junction bases not matched to a gene: 5. The CDR3 nucleotides are TGTGCCAGCAGTCCCCGGGACAGAGAAAAACTGTTTTTT. It translates to CASSPRDREKLFF. The variable domain in full, with the rest retrieved from reference TRBV27 and TRBJ1-4, is EAQVTQNPRYLITVTGKKLTVTCSQNMNHEYMSWYRQDPGLGLRQIYYSMNVEVTDKGDVPEGYKVSRKEKRNFPLILESPSPNQTSLYFCASSPRDREKLFFGSGTQLSVL.

The CDR3 coding sequence is TGCGCCAGCAGCTTGGTTGTGGGGAACACTGAAGCTTTCTTT. It codes for CASSLVVGNTEAFF. The gene calls are TRBV5-1 and TRBJ1-1, with unresolved D. Trimming cost V 0 bases and J 1 base, with 7 bases left between them. CDR3 length: 14 residues. From germline, CDR1 is SGHRS and CDR2 YFSETQ.

The rearrangement joins TRBV19 to TRBJ1-5; TRBD1 aligns across 8 bases. Trimming removed 6 bases from V and 0 bases from J; junction bases left unmatched: 4. The CDR3 is 15 amino acids. Germline V gene sequence: CDR1 LNHDA, CDR2 SQIVND (reference sequence). Here the CDR3 DNA reads TGTGCCAGTAGGGGACAGGTCTATAGCAATCAGCCCCAGCATTTT. Protein product: CASRGQVYSNQPQHF.

The J gene is TRBJ1-6, the V gene TRBV6-5; D perhaps matches TRBD1 (5 bases). CDR3 length equals 15 residues. Germline CDR1 MNHEY, CDR2 SVGAGI. The V end was cut by 2 bases, the J end by 7 bases, with 12 bases between. The CDR3 region is CASSYREGLNSPLHF. CDR3 nucleotides: TGTGCCAGCAGTTACCGGGAGGGGTTGAATTCACCCCTCCACTTT.

This chain joins TRBV7-3 and TRBJ2-5; the match to TRBD1 covers 9 bases. CDR3 length: 16 residues. Losses at the gene ends were 5 bases for V and 0 bases for J; bases not matched to a gene: 7. Germline loops: CDR1 SGHTA, CDR2 FQGTGA. CDR3 in DNA: TGTGCCAGCAGCCCGACAGGGGGGTCGTACCAAGAGACCCAGTACTTC. It encodes CASSPTGGSYQETQYF.

This chain links TRBV27 with TRBJ2-1; the match to TRBD2 covers 9 bases. Trimming removed 6 bases from V and 9 bases from J; junction bases left unmatched: 6. CDR3 size: 13 residues. Germline CDR1 is MNHEY and CDR2 is SMNVEV (reference sequence). The CDR3 loop reads CASRNSGGGEQFF. The DNA for the CDR3 is TGTGCCAGCAGGAATAGCGGGGGAGGTGAGCAGTTCTTC.

This chain links TRBV19 with TRBJ1-2; TRBD1 aligns across 8 bases. The length of the CDR3 is 13 residues. Germline V gives CDR1 LNHDA, CDR2 SQIVND (reference sequence). The V and J ends lost 7 bases and 7 bases, in that order; junction bases with no gene match: 8. CDR3 amino acids: CASTPDRGSGYTF. Written as DNA, the CDR3 is TGTGCCAGTACCCCCGACAGGGGTTCTGGCTACACCTTC.

The chain recombines TRBV6-2 or TRBV6-3 with TRBJ2-7; no clear D. The CDR3 length is 14 residues. V lost 4 bases, J lost 4 bases, and 14 bases lay in between. The germline CDR1 and CDR2 sequences are MNHEY and SVGEGT. CDR3 loop: CASSSYNGLYEQYF. Written as DNA, the CDR3 is TGTGCCAGCAGTTCTTACAATGGATTATACGAGCAGTACTTC.

This rearrangement joins TRBV27 to TRBJ2-7, with 7 bases fitting TRBD1. After removal of 5 bases from V and 3 bases from J, the junction contained 7 bases not matched to a gene. Germline V CDR1 and CDR2: MNHEY, SMNVEV (reference sequence). The CDR3 has 14 residues. The CDR3 sequence: CASSLRTGDYEQYF. DNA of the CDR3: TGTGCCAGCAGTCTACGGACAGGCGACTACGAGCAGTACTTC.

The table lists this clone with many counts. The chain has TRBV10-3 and TRBJ1-2; the D is unclear. CDR3 length: 15 residues. CDR1 and CDR2 (germline): ENHRY, SYGVKD. The germline V and J ends were trimmed by 0 bases and 4 bases, with 12 bases remaining between them. The CDR3 nucleotides read TGTGCCATCAGTGAGTCTGTCCTGGGGTTCTATGGCTACACCTTC. Protein product: CAISESVLGFYGYTF.

The CDR3 coding sequence is TGTGCCAGCAGCCCCCAGGAGGGGTACACTGAAGCTTTCTTT. Protein product: CASSPQEGYTEAFF. The chain is built from TRBV25-1 and TRBJ1-1; D might be TRBD1 (5 bases). Trimming removed 6 bases at V and 3 bases at J, with 14 bases between. This CDR3 is built from 14 residues. From germline, CDR1 is MGHDK and CDR2 SYGVNS.

The chain employs TRBV12-5 and TRBJ2-2; 7 bases agree with TRBD1. This CDR3 comprises 16 residues. From germline, CDR1 is LGHNT and CDR2 FRNRAP. V shed 7 bases, J shed 5 bases, and the junction held 13 bases outside the gene matches. The CDR3 DNA reads as TGTGCTAGTGCTTCCCCAGGGGGACAGATAACCGGGGAGCTGTTTTTT. Amino acids: CASASPGGQITGELFF.

The chain carries TRBV30 and TRBJ2-3, with D unclear. CDR3 length equals 14 residues. Germline CDR1 GTSNPN, CDR2 SVGIG (reference sequence). The V and J ends lost 5 bases and 4 bases respectively, with 16 bases between them. CDR3 coding DNA: TGTGCCTGGCACCCTTTGGGGTTCTCAGATACGCAGTATTTT. It translates to CAWHPLGFSDTQYF.